A single sample gave rise to the 4 T cell receptor beta chains below, sequenced in a study of blood T cells in healthy people across ages. Using a J-beta primer mix together with a sample-barcoded 5' primer, a second PCR was run for roughly 7 to 11 cycles. MiXCR was run by TCRdb on the 5' RACE reads, yielding one entry per CDR3 protein. The sample contains 450,000 to 700,000 distinct CDR3 sequences, about 25% of which appear only once. Sequenced: blood. The receptors were sampled from a woman between 70 and 85 years old in good health.

The chain combines TRBV5-1 with TRBJ2-7; 8 bases are a match to TRBD1. V trimming: 10 bases; J trimming: 0 bases; junction bases outside the gene matches: 9. The CDR3 has 14 residues. The germline V gene has CDR1 SGHRS and CDR2 YFSETQ. Here the CDR3 reads CAGTGQATSYEQYF. CDR3 in DNA: TGCGCCGGCACGGGACAGGCAACCTCCTACGAGCAGTACTTC.

This chain connects TRBV20-1 to TRBJ2-3; D not certain. Trimming left V 6 bases short and J 0 bases short, with 13 bases between. The CDR3 is made up of 14 amino acids. Germline V gene data show CDR1 as DFQATT and CDR2 as SNEGSKA (reference sequence). CDR3 in DNA: TGCAGTGCACTAAAACCCCAAAGCACAGATACGCAGTATTTT. Translating it yields CSALKPQSTDTQYF.

This clonotype occurred many times. The chain uses TRBV20-1 and TRBJ2-5, with 15 nucleotides matching TRBD2. Trimming removed 6 bases from V and 2 bases from J; junction bases left unmatched: 4. This CDR3 contains 15 residues. CDR1 DFQATT and CDR2 SNEGSKA come from the germline V gene (reference sequence). The CDR3 nucleotides are TGCAGTGCCAGGACTAGCGGGAGGGAACAAGAGACCCAGTACTTC. It encodes CSARTSGREQETQYF.

The chain couples TRBV20-1 to TRBJ2-3; TRBD2 matches 13 bases. This CDR3 comprises 15 residues. Trimming at V came to 6 bases and at J to 6 bases, leaving 9 bases not matched to a gene. Germline V gene data show CDR1 as DFQATT and CDR2 as SNEGSKA (reference sequence). CDR3 in DNA: TGCAGTGCCCGGACTAGCGGGGGCCTCACGGATACGCAGTATTTT. Translation gives CSARTSGGLTDTQYF.